This T cell receptor (beta chain) was sequenced during a study of blood T cells in healthy people across ages. At the level of the study: Template-switching capture recovered about one barcoded beta molecule per two T cells. The study's findings and limits: Donor CMV infection status was unknown, possibly confounding age-related changes in expanded clonotypes.

As for this clonotype: Its antigen is as yet unknown.

Then a second PCR, running about 7 to 11 cycles, was carried out with a sample-barcoded 5' primer and a J-beta primer mix. TCRdb passed the 5' RACE reads through MiXCR, listing each CDR3 protein once. Among roughly 1,800,000 distinct CDR3 sequences listed, 49% were seen once. The CDR3 length is 15 residues. J was trimmed by 11 bases and V by 7 bases; bases with no gene match: 17. Germline CDR1 is SGHRS and CDR2 is YFSETQ. The chain carries TRBV5-1 and TRBJ2-5, with TRBD2 matching 10 bases. The sequence was obtained from a woman in her thirties or forties in good health. Sequencing was carried out using blood. CDR3 amino acids: CASGSSGGAGNEQYF. As DNA, the CDR3 is TGCGCCAGCGGCTCAAGCGGGGGGGCGGGTAATGAGCAGTACTTC. The entire variable domain, with the rest obtained from reference TRBV5-1 and TRBJ2-5, is as follows: KAGVTQTPRYLIKTRGQQVTLSCSPISGHRSVSWYQQTPGQGLQFLFEYFSETQRNKGNFPGRFSGRQFSNSRSEMNVSTLELGDSALYLCASGSSGGAGNEQYFGPGTRLLVL.